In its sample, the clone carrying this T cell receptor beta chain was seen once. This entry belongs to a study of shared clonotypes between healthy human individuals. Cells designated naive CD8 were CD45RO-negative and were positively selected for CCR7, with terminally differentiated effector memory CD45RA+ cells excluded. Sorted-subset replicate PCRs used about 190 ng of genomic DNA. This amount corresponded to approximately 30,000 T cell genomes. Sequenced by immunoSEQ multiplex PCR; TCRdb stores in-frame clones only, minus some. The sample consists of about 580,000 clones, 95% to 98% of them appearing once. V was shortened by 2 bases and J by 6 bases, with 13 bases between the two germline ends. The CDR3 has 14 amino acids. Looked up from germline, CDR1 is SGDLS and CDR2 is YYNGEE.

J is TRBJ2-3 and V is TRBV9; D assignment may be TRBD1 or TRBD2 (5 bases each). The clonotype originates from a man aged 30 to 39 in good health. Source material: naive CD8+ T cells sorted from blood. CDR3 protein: CASSVGTQVDTQYF. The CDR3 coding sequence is TGTGCCAGCAGCGTTGGGACCCAAGTTGATACGCAGTATTTT.